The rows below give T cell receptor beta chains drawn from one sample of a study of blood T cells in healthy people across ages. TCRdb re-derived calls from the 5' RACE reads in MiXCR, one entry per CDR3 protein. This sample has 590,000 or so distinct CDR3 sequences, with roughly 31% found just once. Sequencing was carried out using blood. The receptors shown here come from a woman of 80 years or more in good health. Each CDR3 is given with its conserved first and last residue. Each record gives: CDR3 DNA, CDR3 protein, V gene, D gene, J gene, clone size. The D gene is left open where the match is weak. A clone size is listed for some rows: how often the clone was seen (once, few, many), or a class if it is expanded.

CDR3nt: TGTGCCTGGAGCGGACAGGGTAATTCACCCCTCCACTTT
CDR3aa: CAWSGQGNSPLHF
v_gene: TRBV30
d_gene: TRBD1
j_gene: TRBJ1-6
abundance: .

CDR3nt: TGCAGTGCTACGGGACAGAGCGGCCCCAATTCACCCCTCCACTTT
CDR3aa: CSATGQSGPNSPLHF
v_gene: TRBV20-1
d_gene: TRBD1
j_gene: TRBJ1-6
abundance: .

CDR3nt: TGTGCCAGCAGCCTTACCGGGACAGCCCCTGCCTATGGCTACACCTTC
CDR3aa: CASSLTGTAPAYGYTF
v_gene: TRBV7-2
d_gene: TRBD1
j_gene: TRBJ1-2
abundance: many

CDR3nt: TGTGCCTGGAGTGACACGAACACTGAAGCTTTCTTT
CDR3aa: CAWSDTNTEAFF
v_gene: TRBV30
d_gene: .
j_gene: TRBJ1-1
abundance: few

CDR3nt: TGTGCCAGCAGCTTGTATAGGGGTGGATCCGGGGAGCTGTTTTTT
CDR3aa: CASSLYRGGSGELFF
v_gene: TRBV5-6
d_gene: .
j_gene: TRBJ2-2
abundance: .

CDR3nt: TGTGCCAGCAGTCTATGGGACAGTAACTATGGCTACACCTTC
CDR3aa: CASSLWDSNYGYTF
v_gene: TRBV28
d_gene: TRBD1
j_gene: TRBJ1-2
abundance: few

CDR3nt: TGTGCCAGCCTTAGGGCAGGGGCACTCTTTAACTATGGCTACACCTTC
CDR3aa: CASLRAGALFNYGYTF
v_gene: TRBV12-3/TRBV12-4
d_gene: .
j_gene: TRBJ1-2
abundance: .

CDR3nt: TGTGCCAGCAGCCCAACAGTGAACACTGAAGCTTTCTTT
CDR3aa: CASSPTVNTEAFF
v_gene: TRBV7-9
d_gene: .
j_gene: TRBJ1-1
abundance: many

CDR3nt: TGTGCCCGCACCTTCAGGACTAGTCGGGTAAATGAGCAGTACTTC
CDR3aa: CARTFRTSRVNEQYF
v_gene: TRBV12-3/TRBV12-4
d_gene: TRBD2
j_gene: TRBJ2-7
abundance: once

CDR3nt: TGCAGTGCTAGGGGAAGGGGTGAGCAGTTTTTC
CDR3aa: CSARGRGEQFF
v_gene: TRBV20-1
d_gene: .
j_gene: TRBJ2-1
abundance: .

CDR3nt: TGTGCCAGCAGCCCCGTCATAGGTGCCTACGAGCAGTACTTC
CDR3aa: CASSPVIGAYEQYF
v_gene: TRBV12-3/TRBV12-4
d_gene: .
j_gene: TRBJ2-7
abundance: many

CDR3nt: TGTGCCAGCAGCTTGGTGGGCGGGGAAACAGATACGCAGTATTTT
CDR3aa: CASSLVGGETDTQYF
v_gene: TRBV5-6
d_gene: .
j_gene: TRBJ2-3
abundance: many

CDR3nt: TGTGCCAGCAGGGGGAAGGGATTCGGCGAGCAGTACTTC
CDR3aa: CASRGKGFGEQYF
v_gene: TRBV28
d_gene: .
j_gene: TRBJ2-7
abundance: once

CDR3nt: TGTGCCACCACCTGGGTAGTGAACTATGGCTACACCTTC
CDR3aa: CATTWVVNYGYTF
v_gene: TRBV2
d_gene: .
j_gene: TRBJ1-2
abundance: few

CDR3nt: TGCGCCAGCAGCTTGGCCGGGGTACACCTCTATGGCTACACCTTC
CDR3aa: CASSLAGVHLYGYTF
v_gene: TRBV5-1
d_gene: .
j_gene: TRBJ1-2
abundance: many

CDR3nt: TGCGCCAGCAGCTTAGGAGCAGGGATATCAGATACGCAGTATTTT
CDR3aa: CASSLGAGISDTQYF
v_gene: TRBV5-1
d_gene: .
j_gene: TRBJ2-3
abundance: .

CDR3nt: TGTGCCAGCAGTTACTCCTCGGGGGGGCAAGAGACCCAGTACTTC
CDR3aa: CASSYSSGGQETQYF
v_gene: TRBV6-5
d_gene: TRBD2
j_gene: TRBJ2-5
abundance: many

CDR3nt: TGTGCCTGGAGTGTACAGGAGACCCAGTTCTTC
CDR3aa: CAWSVQETQFF
v_gene: TRBV30
d_gene: .
j_gene: TRBJ2-1
abundance: .

CDR3nt: TGTGCCAGCAGGCGAGGGGCTGGGCGGAGGACAGATACGCAGTATTTT
CDR3aa: CASRRGAGRRTDTQYF
v_gene: TRBV12-3/TRBV12-4
d_gene: .
j_gene: TRBJ2-3
abundance: few

CDR3nt: TGTGCCAGCAGCTTAGCGCCAAGGCGGGAAAAACTGTTTTTT
CDR3aa: CASSLAPRREKLFF
v_gene: TRBV7-8
d_gene: .
j_gene: TRBJ1-4
abundance: .

CDR3nt: TGCGCCAGCAGACCCCCTGGCGGGGGGCGCCACAATGAGCAGTTCTTC
CDR3aa: CASRPPGGGRHNEQFF
v_gene: TRBV5-1
d_gene: TRBD2
j_gene: TRBJ2-1
abundance: many

CDR3nt: TGCGCCAGCAGCTTGGGTACAGACATGGTTGAAGCTTTCTTT
CDR3aa: CASSLGTDMVEAFF
v_gene: TRBV5-1
d_gene: .
j_gene: TRBJ1-1
abundance: .

CDR3nt: TGTGCCAGCAGTCTAACTAGCGGGGGGGAAAGTGAGCAGTACTTC
CDR3aa: CASSLTSGGESEQYF
v_gene: TRBV27
d_gene: TRBD2
j_gene: TRBJ2-5
abundance: .

CDR3nt: TGCGCCAGCAGCCAAGATCATCCCAAATATCTAGCCAAAAACATTCAGTACTTC
CDR3aa: CASSQDHPKYLAKNIQYF
v_gene: TRBV4-3
d_gene: .
j_gene: TRBJ2-4
abundance: .

CDR3nt: TGTGCCAGCAGCTTAGCCCGGAGTTCGACAGGGGGCGCTGAGCAGTTCTTC
CDR3aa: CASSLARSSTGGAEQFF
v_gene: TRBV7-2
d_gene: TRBD1
j_gene: TRBJ2-1
abundance: many

CDR3nt: TGTGCCAGCAGCTTAGTTAGGGTCGTAGAGACCCAGTACTTC
CDR3aa: CASSLVRVVETQYF
v_gene: TRBV7-8
d_gene: .
j_gene: TRBJ2-5
abundance: .